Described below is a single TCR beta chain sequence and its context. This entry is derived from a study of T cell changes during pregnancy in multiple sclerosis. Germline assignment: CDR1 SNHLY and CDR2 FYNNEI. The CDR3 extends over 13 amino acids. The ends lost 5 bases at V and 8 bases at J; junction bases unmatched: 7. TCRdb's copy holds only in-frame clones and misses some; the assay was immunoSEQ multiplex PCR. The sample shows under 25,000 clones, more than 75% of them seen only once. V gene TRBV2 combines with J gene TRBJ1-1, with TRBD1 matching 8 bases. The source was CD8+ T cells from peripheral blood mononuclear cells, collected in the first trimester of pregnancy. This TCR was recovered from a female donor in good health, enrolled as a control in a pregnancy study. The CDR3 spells CASSSDRGLEAFF. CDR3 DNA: TGTGCCAGCAGTTCTGACAGGGGTCTAGAAGCTTTCTTT.